The TCR beta chain under discussion was sequenced for a study of monozygotic twins with inflammatory bowel disease. CDR3 size: 13 residues. In regard to this clonotype: Antigen: not known.

The authors ran two nested PCRs of about 16 and 10 cycles on TCRalpha and TCRbeta cDNA. Each CDR3 protein gets one entry in TCRdb, which reprocessed the 5' RACE reads and gives no DNA. The sample is made up of nearly 450,000 distinct CDR3 sequences, and the top ten hold 2% to 2.5% of it. The study's findings and limits: Immunosuppressive treatments differing between patients may have added repertoire variability.

This sequence joins TRBV12-3 or TRBV12-4 and TRBJ2-5; TCRdb's D call, TRBD1, is unchecked because there is no DNA. The specimen sequenced was blood. The sequence was obtained from a human donor with ulcerative colitis or Crohn's disease, or a healthy co-twin of an affected twin (not recorded which). CDR3: CASRRTGGGTQYF.